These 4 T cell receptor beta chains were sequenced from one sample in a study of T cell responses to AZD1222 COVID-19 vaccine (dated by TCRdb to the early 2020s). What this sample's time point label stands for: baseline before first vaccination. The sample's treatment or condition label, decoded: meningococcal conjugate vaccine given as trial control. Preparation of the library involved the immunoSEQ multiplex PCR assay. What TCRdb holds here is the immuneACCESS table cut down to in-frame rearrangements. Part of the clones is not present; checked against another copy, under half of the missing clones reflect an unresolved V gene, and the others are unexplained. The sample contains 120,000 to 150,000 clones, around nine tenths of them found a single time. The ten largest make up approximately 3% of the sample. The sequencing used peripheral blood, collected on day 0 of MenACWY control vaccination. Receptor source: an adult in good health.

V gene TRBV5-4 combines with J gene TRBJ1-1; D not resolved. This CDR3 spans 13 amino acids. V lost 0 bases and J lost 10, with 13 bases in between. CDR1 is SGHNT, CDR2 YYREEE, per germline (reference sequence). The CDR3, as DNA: TGTGCCAGCAGCTTGGACGGTCGAGGCTTAGCTTTCTTT. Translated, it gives CASSLDGRGLAFF.

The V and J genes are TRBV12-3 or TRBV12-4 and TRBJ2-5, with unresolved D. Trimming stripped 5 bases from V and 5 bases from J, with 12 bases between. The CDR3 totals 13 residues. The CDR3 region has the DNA TGTGCCAGCAGTGGCAGTCAGGCGGAGACCCAGTACTTC. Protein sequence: CASSGSQAETQYF.

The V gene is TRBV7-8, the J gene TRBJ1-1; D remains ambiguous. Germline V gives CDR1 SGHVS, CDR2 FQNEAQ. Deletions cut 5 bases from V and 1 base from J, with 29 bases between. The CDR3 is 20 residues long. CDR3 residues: CASSLTRLTRSGDKNTEAFF. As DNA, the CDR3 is TGTGCCAGCAGCCTCACAAGATTAACGAGGTCCGGGGATAAGAACACTGAAGCTTTCTTT.

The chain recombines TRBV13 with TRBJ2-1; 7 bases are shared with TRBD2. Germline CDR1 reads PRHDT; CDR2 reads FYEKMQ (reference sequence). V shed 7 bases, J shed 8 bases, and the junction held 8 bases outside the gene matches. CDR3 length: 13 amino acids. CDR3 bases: TGTGCCAGCATGCGGGGCGGGAGCTATGAGCAGTTCTTC. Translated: CASMRGGSYEQFF.